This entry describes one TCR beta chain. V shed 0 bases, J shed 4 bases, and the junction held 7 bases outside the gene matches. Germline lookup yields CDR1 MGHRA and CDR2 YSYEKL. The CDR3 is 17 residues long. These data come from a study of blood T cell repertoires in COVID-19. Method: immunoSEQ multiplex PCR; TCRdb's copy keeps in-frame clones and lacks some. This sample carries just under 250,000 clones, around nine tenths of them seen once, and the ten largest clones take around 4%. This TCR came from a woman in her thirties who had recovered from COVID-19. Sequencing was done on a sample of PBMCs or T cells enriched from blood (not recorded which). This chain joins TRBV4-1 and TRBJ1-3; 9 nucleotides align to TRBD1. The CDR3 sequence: CASSQDFWGQGGNTIYF. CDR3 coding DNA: TGCGCCAGCAGCCAAGATTTCTGGGGACAGGGAGGAAACACCATATATTTT.